The source of this T cell receptor (beta chain) is a study of blood T cell repertoires in COVID-19. Study context: Italy, Spain and the United States were the sources of the convalescent and acute COVID-19 samples. Sources were T cells, B-cell-depleted T cells, or PBMCs; the material itself was cDNA or gDNA.

In the original analysis: Amplification of reference gene primers provided the estimated nucleated cell counts. Sequenced by immunoSEQ multiplex PCR; TCRdb stores in-frame clones only, minus some. V and J calls and clone size are those listed in that table; D and trimming were worked out from the DNA. The sample consists of some 120,000 clones, 90% of them appearing once. The source is a human donor with active COVID-19. The donor label of this sample is uncertain. The sample consisted of peripheral blood.

The CDR3 nucleotides read TGTGCCAGCAGCCACAGAATACTACAGGGGAATTTCTACGAGCAGTACTTC. Translation gives CASSHRILQGNFYEQYF. The rearrangement joins TRBV13 to TRBJ2-7, with 7 bases identical to TRBD1. This CDR3 spans 17 amino acids. V lost 5 bases and J lost 3; bases outside the gene matches: 16. Germline loops: CDR1 PRHDT, CDR2 FYEKMQ (reference sequence). The full variable domain, rest sourced from reference TRBV13 and TRBJ2-7, is AAGVIQSPRHLIKEKRETATLKCYPIPRHDTVYWYQQGPGQDPQFLISFYEKMQSDKGSIPDRFSAQQFSDYHSELNMSSLELGDSALYFCASSHRILQGNFYEQYFGPGTRLTVT.